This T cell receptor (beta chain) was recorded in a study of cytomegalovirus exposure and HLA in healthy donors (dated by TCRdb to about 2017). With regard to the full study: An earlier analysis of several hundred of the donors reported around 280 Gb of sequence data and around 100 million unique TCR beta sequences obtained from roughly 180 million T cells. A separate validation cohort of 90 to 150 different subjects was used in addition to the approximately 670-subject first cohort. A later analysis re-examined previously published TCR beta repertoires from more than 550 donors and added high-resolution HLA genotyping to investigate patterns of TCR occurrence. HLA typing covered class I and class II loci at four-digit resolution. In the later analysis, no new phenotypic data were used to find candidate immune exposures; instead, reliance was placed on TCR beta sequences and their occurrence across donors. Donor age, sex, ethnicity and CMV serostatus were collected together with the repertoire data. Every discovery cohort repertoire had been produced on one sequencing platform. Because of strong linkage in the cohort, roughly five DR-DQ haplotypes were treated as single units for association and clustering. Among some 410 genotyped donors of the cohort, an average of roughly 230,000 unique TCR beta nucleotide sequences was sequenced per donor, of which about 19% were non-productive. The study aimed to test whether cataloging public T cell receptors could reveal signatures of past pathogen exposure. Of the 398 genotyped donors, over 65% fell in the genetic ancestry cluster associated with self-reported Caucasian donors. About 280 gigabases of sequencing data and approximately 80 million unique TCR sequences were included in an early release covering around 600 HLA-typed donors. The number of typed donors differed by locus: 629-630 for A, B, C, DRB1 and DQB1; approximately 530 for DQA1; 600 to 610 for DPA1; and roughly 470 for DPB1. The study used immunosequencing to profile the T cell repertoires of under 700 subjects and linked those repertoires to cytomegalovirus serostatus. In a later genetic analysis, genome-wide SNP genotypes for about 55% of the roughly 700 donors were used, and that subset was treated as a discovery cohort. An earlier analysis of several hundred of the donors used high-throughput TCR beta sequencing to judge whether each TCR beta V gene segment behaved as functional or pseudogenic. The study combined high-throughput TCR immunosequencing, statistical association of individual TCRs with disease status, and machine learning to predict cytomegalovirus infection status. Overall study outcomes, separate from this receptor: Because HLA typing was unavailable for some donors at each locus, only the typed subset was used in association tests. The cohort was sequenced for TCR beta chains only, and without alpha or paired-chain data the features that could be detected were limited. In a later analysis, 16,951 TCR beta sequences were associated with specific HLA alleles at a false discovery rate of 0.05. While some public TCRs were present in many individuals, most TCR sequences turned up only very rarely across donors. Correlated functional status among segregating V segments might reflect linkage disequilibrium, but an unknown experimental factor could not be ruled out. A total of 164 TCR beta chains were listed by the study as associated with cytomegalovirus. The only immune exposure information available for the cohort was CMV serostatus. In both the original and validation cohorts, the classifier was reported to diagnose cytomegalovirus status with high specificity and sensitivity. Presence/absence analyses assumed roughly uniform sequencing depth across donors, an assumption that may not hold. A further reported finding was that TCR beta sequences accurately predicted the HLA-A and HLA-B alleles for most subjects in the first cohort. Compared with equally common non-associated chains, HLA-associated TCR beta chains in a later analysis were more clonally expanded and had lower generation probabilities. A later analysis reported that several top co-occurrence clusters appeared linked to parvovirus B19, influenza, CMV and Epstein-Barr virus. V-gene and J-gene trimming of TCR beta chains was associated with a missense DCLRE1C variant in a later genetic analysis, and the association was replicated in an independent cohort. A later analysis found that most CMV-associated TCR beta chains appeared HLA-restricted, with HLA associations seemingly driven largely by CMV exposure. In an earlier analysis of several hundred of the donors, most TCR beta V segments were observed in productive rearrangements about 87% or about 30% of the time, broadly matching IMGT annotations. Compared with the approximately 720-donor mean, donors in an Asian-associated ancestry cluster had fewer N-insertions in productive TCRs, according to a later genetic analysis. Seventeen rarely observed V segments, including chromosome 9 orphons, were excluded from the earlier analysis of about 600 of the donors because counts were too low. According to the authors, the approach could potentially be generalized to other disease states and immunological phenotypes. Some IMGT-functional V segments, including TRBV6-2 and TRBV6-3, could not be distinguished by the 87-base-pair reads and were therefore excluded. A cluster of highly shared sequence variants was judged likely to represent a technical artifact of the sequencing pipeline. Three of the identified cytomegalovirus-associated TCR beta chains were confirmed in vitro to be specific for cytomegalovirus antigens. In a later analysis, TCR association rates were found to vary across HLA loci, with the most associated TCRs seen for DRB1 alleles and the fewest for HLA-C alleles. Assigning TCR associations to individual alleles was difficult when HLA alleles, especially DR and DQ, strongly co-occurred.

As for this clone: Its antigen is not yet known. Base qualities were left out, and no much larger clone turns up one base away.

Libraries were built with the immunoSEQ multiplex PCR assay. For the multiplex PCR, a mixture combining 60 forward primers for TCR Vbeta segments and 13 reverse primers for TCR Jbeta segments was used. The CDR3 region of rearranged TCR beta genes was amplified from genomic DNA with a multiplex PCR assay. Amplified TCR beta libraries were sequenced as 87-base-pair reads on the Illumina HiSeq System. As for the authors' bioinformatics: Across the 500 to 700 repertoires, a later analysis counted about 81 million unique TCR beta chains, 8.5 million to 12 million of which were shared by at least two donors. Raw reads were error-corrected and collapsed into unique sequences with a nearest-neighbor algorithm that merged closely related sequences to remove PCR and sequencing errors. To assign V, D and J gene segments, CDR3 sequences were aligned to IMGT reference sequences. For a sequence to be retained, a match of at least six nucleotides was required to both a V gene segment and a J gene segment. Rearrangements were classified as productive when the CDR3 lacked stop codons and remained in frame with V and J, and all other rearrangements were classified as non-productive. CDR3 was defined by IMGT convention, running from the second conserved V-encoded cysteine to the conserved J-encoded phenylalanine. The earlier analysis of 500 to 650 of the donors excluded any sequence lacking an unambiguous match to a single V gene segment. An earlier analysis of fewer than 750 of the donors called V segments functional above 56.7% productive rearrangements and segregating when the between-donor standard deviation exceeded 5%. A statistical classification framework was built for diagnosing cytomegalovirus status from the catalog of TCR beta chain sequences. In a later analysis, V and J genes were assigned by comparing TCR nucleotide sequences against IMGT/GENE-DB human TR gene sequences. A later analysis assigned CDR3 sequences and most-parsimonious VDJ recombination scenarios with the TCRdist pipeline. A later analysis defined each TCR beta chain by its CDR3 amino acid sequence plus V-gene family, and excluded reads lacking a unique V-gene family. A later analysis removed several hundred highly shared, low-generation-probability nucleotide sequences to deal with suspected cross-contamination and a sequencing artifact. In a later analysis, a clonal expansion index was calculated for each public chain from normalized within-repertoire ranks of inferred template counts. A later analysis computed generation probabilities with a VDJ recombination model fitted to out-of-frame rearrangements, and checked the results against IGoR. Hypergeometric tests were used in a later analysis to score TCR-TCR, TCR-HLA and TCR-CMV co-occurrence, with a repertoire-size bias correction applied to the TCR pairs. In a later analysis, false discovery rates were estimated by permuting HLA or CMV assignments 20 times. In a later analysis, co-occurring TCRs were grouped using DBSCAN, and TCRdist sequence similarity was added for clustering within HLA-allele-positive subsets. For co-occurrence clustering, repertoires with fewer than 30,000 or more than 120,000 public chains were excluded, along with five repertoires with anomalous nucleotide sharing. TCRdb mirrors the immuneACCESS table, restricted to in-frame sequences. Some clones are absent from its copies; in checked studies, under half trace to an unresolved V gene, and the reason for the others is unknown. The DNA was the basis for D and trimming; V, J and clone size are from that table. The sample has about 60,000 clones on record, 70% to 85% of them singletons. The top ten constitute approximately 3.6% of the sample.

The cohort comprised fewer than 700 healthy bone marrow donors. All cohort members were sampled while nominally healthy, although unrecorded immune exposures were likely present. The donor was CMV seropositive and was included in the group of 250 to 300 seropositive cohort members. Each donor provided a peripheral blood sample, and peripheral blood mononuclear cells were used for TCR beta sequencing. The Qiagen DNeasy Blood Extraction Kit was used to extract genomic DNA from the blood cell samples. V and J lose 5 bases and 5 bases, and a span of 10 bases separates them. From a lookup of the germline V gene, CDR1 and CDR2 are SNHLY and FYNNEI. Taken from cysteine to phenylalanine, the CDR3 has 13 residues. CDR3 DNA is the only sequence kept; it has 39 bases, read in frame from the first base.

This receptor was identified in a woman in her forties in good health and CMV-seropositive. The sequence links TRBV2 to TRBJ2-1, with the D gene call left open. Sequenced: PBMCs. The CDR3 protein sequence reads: CASSRNGDNEQFF. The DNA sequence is TGTGCCAGCAGTAGGAACGGAGACAATGAGCAGTTCTTC.